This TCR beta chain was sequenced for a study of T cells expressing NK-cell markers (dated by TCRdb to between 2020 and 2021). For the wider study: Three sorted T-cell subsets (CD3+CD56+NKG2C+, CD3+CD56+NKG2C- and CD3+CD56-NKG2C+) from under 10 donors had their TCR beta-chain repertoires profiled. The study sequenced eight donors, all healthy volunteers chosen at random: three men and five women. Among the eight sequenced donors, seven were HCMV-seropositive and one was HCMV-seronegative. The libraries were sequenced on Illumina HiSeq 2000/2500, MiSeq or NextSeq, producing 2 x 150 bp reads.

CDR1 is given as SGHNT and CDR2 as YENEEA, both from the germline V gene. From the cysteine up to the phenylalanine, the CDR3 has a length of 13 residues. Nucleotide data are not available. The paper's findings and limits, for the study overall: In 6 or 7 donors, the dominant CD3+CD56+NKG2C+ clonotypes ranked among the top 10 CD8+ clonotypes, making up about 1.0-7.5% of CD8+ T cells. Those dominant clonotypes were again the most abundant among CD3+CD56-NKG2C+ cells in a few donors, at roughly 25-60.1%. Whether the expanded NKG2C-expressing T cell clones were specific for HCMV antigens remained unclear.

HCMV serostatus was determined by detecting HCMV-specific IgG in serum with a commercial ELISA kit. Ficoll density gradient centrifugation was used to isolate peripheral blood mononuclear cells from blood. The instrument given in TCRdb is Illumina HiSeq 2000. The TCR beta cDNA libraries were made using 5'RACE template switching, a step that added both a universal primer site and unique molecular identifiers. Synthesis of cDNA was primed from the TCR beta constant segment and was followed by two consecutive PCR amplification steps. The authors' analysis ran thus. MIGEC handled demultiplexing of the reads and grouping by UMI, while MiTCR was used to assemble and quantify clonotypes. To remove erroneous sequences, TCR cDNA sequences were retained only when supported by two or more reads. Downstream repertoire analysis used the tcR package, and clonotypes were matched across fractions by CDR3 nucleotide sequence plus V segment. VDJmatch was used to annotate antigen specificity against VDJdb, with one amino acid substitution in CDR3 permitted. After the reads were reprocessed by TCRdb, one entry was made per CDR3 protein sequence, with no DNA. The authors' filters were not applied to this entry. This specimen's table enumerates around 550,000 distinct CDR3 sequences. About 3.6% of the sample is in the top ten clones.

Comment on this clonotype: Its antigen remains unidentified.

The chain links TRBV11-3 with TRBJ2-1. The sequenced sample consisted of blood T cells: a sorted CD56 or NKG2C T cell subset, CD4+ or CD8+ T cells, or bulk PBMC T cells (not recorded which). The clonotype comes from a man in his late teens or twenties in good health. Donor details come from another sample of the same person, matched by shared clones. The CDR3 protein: CASSLGSGSEQFF.